This T cell receptor (beta chain) was sequenced during a study of blood T cell repertoires in COVID-19. The wider study: Acute and convalescent COVID-19 specimens originated in the United States, Italy and Spain. PBMCs, B-cell-depleted T cells, or T cells were the source of the cDNA or gDNA that made up the material.

This clone was detected once. Germline trimming cut 4 bases from V and 14 bases from J; bases unmatched to any gene: 16. Per the germline V gene, CDR1 is LNHDA and CDR2 is SQIVND (reference sequence). The CDR3 spans 15 residues. In the authors' workflow: Reference gene primer amplification gave nucleated cell count estimates. The repertoire was sequenced with immunoSEQ multiplex PCR; TCRdb's copy has only in-frame clones and lacks some. V and J calls and clone size come straight from that table; D and trimming were deduced from the DNA. Of about 120,000 clones in the sample, about 83% were seen once. The V and J genes are TRBV19 and TRBJ2-1; 8 nucleotides match TRBD2. Sequenced material: peripheral blood. This receptor was identified in a man in his 60s with acute or convalescent COVID-19. This CDR3 is CASSTTSGGGLQEFF. CDR3 bases: TGTGCCAGTAGTACCACTAGCGGAGGAGGGCTTCAGGAGTTCTTC.